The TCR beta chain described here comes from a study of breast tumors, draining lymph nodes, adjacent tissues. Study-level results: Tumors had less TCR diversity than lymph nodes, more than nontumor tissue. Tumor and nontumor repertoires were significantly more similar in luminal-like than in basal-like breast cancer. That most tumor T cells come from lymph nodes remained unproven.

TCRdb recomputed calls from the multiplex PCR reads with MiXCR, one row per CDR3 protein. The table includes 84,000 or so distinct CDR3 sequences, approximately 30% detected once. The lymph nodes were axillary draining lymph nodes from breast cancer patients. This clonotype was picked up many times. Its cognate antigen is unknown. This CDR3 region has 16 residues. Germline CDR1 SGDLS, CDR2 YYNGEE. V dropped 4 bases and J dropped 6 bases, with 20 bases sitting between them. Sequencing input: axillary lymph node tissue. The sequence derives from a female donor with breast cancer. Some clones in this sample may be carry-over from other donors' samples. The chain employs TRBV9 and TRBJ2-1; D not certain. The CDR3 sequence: CASSLMGLSTGNEQFF. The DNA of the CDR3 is TGTGCCAGCAGCCTAATGGGGTTATCTACGGGCAATGAGCAGTTCTTC.